The 22 T cell receptor beta chains reported below all come from one sample, sequenced in a study of spatial heterogeneity in lung cancer. Study-wide findings and caveats: Tracking of tumor mutation counts was seen in expanded intratumoral alpha and beta TCR counts.

The time point is: sample taken at primary tumor resection. MiXCR, applied by TCRdb to the 5' RACE reads, yields one record per CDR3 protein. The sample holds approximately 6,800 distinct CDR3 sequences, around an eighth seen once. No antigen has been assigned to these receptors. The material sequenced was lung tumor tissue, taken at surgery. These receptors were obtained from a male donor with early-stage non-small cell lung cancer.

The V call is TRBV20-1, the J call TRBJ2-7, with unresolved D. Trimming pared 1 base from V and 2 bases from J, leaving 12 bases between. The germline CDR1 and CDR2 sequences are DFQATT and SNEGSKA (reference sequence). This CDR3 spans 14 amino acids. The CDR3: CSARGLPEPYEQYF. CDR3 nucleotides: TGCAGTGCTAGAGGACTCCCCGAACCCTACGAGCAGTACTTC.

Relative to its sample, this clonotype is medium-sized. The chain joins TRBV29-1 to TRBJ1-1; D remains unclear. With 3 bases removed from V and 4 bases from J, the gap between germline ends came to 6 bases. Germline-derived CDR1 and CDR2 are SQVTM and ANQGSEA. This CDR3 has 11 residues. CDR3 in amino acids: CSVEWVTEAFF. In nucleotides, the CDR3 is TGCAGCGTTGAGTGGGTCACTGAAGCTTTCTTT.

This clonotype was seen many times. The rearrangement joins TRBV10-3 to TRBJ1-5; 8 positions match TRBD1. In germline, CDR1 is ENHRY, CDR2 SYGVKD. The CDR3 is 15 amino acids. V lost 3 bases to trimming and J lost 6 bases; unmatched junction nucleotides: 7. The CDR3, as DNA: TGTGCCATCAGTGAAACAGGGGGTTTGGCTCAGCCCCAGCATTTT. It translates to CAISETGGLAQPQHF.

This clonotype was detected ten times or more. This sequence joins TRBV20-1 and TRBJ1-5; no clear D. The CDR3 is made up of 13 amino acids. The V end lost 1 base, the J end lost 2 bases, and 6 bases lay between the germline ends. CDR1 and CDR2 (germline): DFQATT, SNEGSKA (reference sequence). In nucleotides, the CDR3 is TGCAGTGCTAGAGGAGTGGGCAATCAGCCCCAGCATTTT. Translating gives CSARGVGNQPQHF.

The table lists this clonotype with many counts. The V call is TRBV24-1, the J call TRBJ2-1; D possibly corresponds to TRBD2 (7 bases). This CDR3 is 13 amino acids long. Trimming removed 12 bases from V and 8 bases from J, with 19 bases in between. Germline V gene lookup returns CDR1 KGHDR and CDR2 SFDVKD. The CDR3 DNA follows: TGTGCCGCGGGGGTCAGGGGTAACGATGAGCAGTTCTTC. This sequence encodes CAAGVRGNDEQFF.

The table lists this clonotype with a few counts. The chain has TRBV7-2 and TRBJ2-1; no clear D gene. The CDR3 sequence is 15 residues long. Germline values: CDR1 SGHTA, CDR2 FQGNSA. The V end was cut by 1 base, the J end by 1 base, with 8 bases between. The CDR3 DNA reads TGTGCCAGCAGCTTAGTGACGGCTTCCTACAATGAGCAGTTCTTC. It encodes CASSLVTASYNEQFF.

This clonotype was observed many times. The chain combines TRBV12-3 or TRBV12-4 with TRBJ1-6; TRBD1 might be the D (5 bases). V was clipped by 2 bases and J by 11 bases, with 10 bases between them. This CDR3 spans 13 amino acids. CDR3 sequence (DNA): TGTGCCAGCAGTTTACAGGGAGGGACACCCCTCCACTTT. This encodes CASSLQGGTPLHF.

This clonotype showed up many times. The J gene is TRBJ2-3, the V gene TRBV20-1, with 13 bases fitting TRBD2. This CDR3 region has 18 residues. Germline lookup yields CDR1 DFQATT and CDR2 SNEGSKA (reference sequence). V lost 3 bases and J lost 2; bases outside the gene matches: 11. This CDR3 reads CSASPTGTSGTSTDTQYF. CDR3 sequence (DNA): TGCAGTGCTAGCCCCACCGGGACTAGCGGGACATCCACAGATACGCAGTATTTT.

This clonotype came up a few times. This sequence joins TRBV12-3 or TRBV12-4 and TRBJ2-7; TRBD2 might be the D (6 bases). Trimming took 0 bases from V and 6 from J, leaving 15 bases between them. This CDR3 comprises 15 residues. CDR3 in DNA: TGTGCCAGCAGTTTAGCGGGAGGAGGGTTGGGCGAGCAGTACTTC. Amino acids: CASSLAGGGLGEQYF.

The chain combines TRBV19 with TRBJ1-5; 7 nucleotides line up with TRBD1. From germline, CDR1 is LNHDA and CDR2 SQIVND (reference sequence). Germline trimming cut 9 bases from V and 4 bases from J; bases unmatched to any gene: 12. The CDR3 length is 15 residues. The CDR3 sequence is CASRQGGEKNQPQHF. CDR3 DNA sequence: TGTGCCAGCAGACAGGGAGGGGAGAAAAATCAGCCCCAGCATTTT.

The V call is TRBV6-6, the J call TRBJ1-1; no clear D gene. Germline V lookup: CDR1 MNHNY, CDR2 SVGAGI (reference sequence). V lost 5 bases and J lost 6, with 10 bases in between. There are 12 residues in the CDR3. The CDR3 region has the DNA TGTGCCAGCAGTGAACCTTGGGCTGAAGCTTTCTTT. Its translation is CASSEPWAEAFF.

In its sample, this clonotype is medium-sized. The chain employs TRBV11-3 and TRBJ2-2; 8 positions match TRBD2. CDR1 SGHNT and CDR2 YENEEA come from the germline V gene. V shed 7 bases, J shed 5 bases, and the junction held 9 bases outside the gene matches. This CDR3 is 15 amino acids long. In DNA, the CDR3 is TGTGCCAGCACCCTTGGGGGACTAGAGACCGGGGAGCTGTTTTTT. Translating gives CASTLGGLETGELFF.

V is TRBV5-1 and J is TRBJ2-1, with TRBD1 matching 10 bases. Germline CDR1 is SGHRS and CDR2 is YFSETQ. Germline trimming cut 6 bases from V and 2 bases from J; bases unmatched to any gene: 2. There are 14 residues in the CDR3. The DNA of the CDR3 is TGCGCCAGCACCGGACAGGGGGCCTACAATGAGCAGTTCTTC. It translates to CASTGQGAYNEQFF.

This clonotype is classed as medium-sized. The chain recombines TRBV5-1 with TRBJ2-2; D not resolved. Trimming took off 1 base at V and 4 bases at J, with 5 bases between the two ends. Looked up from germline, CDR1 is SGHRS and CDR2 is YFSETQ. There are 13 residues in the CDR3. The CDR3 reads CASSLQITGELFF. Written as DNA, the CDR3 is TGCGCCAGCAGCTTGCAGATCACCGGGGAGCTGTTTTTT.

This clonotype is medium-sized within its sample. The chain employs TRBV5-4 and TRBJ2-2; 9 nucleotides agree with TRBD2. The CDR3 loop spans 15 amino acids. V lost 7 bases, J lost 3 bases, and 7 bases stayed unmatched. In germline, CDR1 is SGHNT, CDR2 YYREEE (reference sequence). This chain's CDR3 is CASEGLAGDTGELFF. In DNA, the CDR3 is TGTGCCAGCGAGGGACTAGCAGGTGACACCGGGGAGCTGTTTTTT. Variable domain in full (rest from reference TRBV5-4 and TRBJ2-2): ETGVTQSPTHLIKTRGQQVTLRCSSQSGHNTVSWYQQALGQGPQFIFQYYREEENGRGNFPPRFSGLQFPNYSSELNVNALELDDSALYLCASEGLAGDTGELFFGEGSRLTVL.

There are many counts of this clonotype. The V and J genes are TRBV12-3 or TRBV12-4 and TRBJ2-2; D gene unclear. Trimming took 8 bases from V and 3 from J, leaving 10 bases between them. This CDR3 has 13 amino acids. The CDR3 region is CASESAYTGELFF. In nucleotides, the CDR3 is TGTGCCAGCGAGTCAGCTTACACCGGGGAGCTGTTTTTT.

The V call is TRBV6-6, the J call TRBJ1-3, with no clear D. V was pared by 6 bases and J by 0 bases, with 15 bases between. There are 16 residues in the CDR3. CDR1 MNHNY and CDR2 SVGAGI come from the germline V gene (reference sequence). The CDR3 DNA reads TGTGCCAGCAGCACGGGAGGGATACACTCTGGAAACACCATATATTTT. Residues: CASSTGGIHSGNTIYF.

This clonotype was counted between two and nine times. CDR3 nucleotides: TGTGCCAGCAGCTTGCGACAGCTTTCACCCCTCCACTTT. It yields the protein CASSLRQLSPLHF. The chain links TRBV6-5 to TRBJ1-6; possible D gene TRBD1, 5 bases. The CDR3 sequence is 13 residues long. Germline V lookup: CDR1 MNHEY, CDR2 SVGAGI. The V and J ends lost 6 bases and 9 bases respectively, with 12 bases between them.

The genes are TRBV20-1 and TRBJ1-2, with 9 bases that match TRBD1. The CDR3 has 16 amino acids. Unmatched junction bases numbered 7, after V lost 0 bases and J lost 2 bases. CDR1 DFQATT and CDR2 SNEGSKA come from the germline V gene (reference sequence). The CDR3 DNA is TGCAGTGCTAGAGACCCACAGGGGGCAAAAAACTATGGCTACACCTTC. Translation: CSARDPQGAKNYGYTF.

In this sample, this clonotype is large. J is TRBJ1-1 and V is TRBV5-4; a weak D match, TRBD1 (6 bases). Trimming shortened V by 0 bases and J by 3 bases, and 15 bases separated the two germline ends. The CDR3 length is 16 residues. Germline V CDR1 and CDR2: SGHNT, YYREEE (reference sequence). The CDR3, as DNA: TGTGCCAGCAGCTTGGGTTCCAGGGGAGGGTACACTGAAGCTTTCTTT. Amino acids: CASSLGSRGGYTEAFF.

The genes are TRBV14 and TRBJ2-7; D ambiguous. Trimming took off 1 base at V and 3 bases at J, with 4 bases between the two ends. This CDR3 spans 12 amino acids. Per the germline V gene, CDR1 is SGHDN and CDR2 is FVKESK. CDR3 region: CASSQAIYEQYF. The CDR3 coding sequence is TGTGCCAGCAGCCAAGCCATCTACGAGCAGTACTTC.

V is TRBV5-1 and J is TRBJ1-1, with 7 bases matching TRBD1. Unmatched junction bases numbered 3, after V lost 3 bases and J lost 4 bases. The CDR3 contains 13 residues. The germline CDR1 and CDR2 sequences are SGHRS and YFSETQ. As DNA, the CDR3 is TGCGCCAGCAGCTCCCAGGGGGGCACTGAAGCTTTCTTT. Translating it yields CASSSQGGTEAFF.